The following is a T cell receptor beta chain sequence with its context. The age range of participants was 18 to 89 years, with residence in some 25 US areas. Participants' own reports of clinical history determined their cohort assignment. Data came from immunoSEQ multiplex PCR; TCRdb stores just in-frame clones and leaves some out. The sample records fewer than 400,000 clones, around nine tenths being singletons. Germline values: CDR1 MNHEY, CDR2 SMNVEV (reference sequence). The CDR3 sequence is 17 residues long. Trimming took 8 bases from V and 1 from J, leaving 21 bases between them. The entry originates in a study of blood T cell repertoires in COVID-19.

Sequencing was carried out using PBMCs or T cells enriched from blood (not recorded which). This sequence was found in a woman aged 45 to 65 who had recovered from COVID-19. The gene calls are TRBV27 and TRBJ1-3; the D gene is possibly TRBD1 (5 bases). The CDR3 nucleotides are TGTGCCAGCCGACAAAAACCCAGGGCTCGTTCTGGAAACACCATATATTTT. This gives the protein CASRQKPRARSGNTIYF.